The subject of this entry is one TCR beta chain. Per the authors' pipeline: The authors estimated nucleated cell counts from reference gene primer amplification. The protocol was immunoSEQ multiplex PCR, while the TCRdb copy is restricted to in-frame clones and leaves out a portion. V, J and clone size were drawn from that table, and D and trimming were deduced from the DNA. The table includes some 260,000 clones, 70% to 90% detected once. The CDR3 covers 15 residues. Germline assignment: CDR1 LGHNA and CDR2 YSLEER. The V and J ends lost 1 base and 2 bases, in that order; junction bases with no gene match: 3. This entry is derived from a study of blood T cell repertoires in COVID-19. The overall study: The origin of the acute and convalescent COVID-19 samples was the United States, Italy and Spain. The cDNA or gDNA used as material had been derived from T cells, B-cell-depleted T cells, or PBMCs.

This chain links TRBV4-3 with TRBJ1-2; 8 nucleotides match TRBD1. The source is a woman in her thirties or forties who had recovered from COVID-19. The sequencing input was peripheral blood. In nucleotides, the CDR3 is TGCGCCAGCAGCCAAGCGGACAGGGTAAACTATGGCTACACCTTC. Translating it yields CASSQADRVNYGYTF.